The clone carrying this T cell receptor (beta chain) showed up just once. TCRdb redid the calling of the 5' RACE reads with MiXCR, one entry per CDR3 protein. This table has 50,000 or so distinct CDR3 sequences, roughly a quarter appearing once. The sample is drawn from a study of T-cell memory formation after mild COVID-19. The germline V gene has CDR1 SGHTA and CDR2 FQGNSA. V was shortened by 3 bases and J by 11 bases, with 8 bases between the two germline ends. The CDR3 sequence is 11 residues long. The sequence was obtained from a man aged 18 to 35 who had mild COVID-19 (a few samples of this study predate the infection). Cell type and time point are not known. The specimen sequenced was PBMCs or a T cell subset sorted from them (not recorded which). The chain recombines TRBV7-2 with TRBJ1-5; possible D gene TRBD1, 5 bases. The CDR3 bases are TGTGCCAGCAGCTTTGGGGGGGCCCAGCATTTT. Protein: CASSFGGAQHF.